The clone carrying this T cell receptor (beta chain) was counted a single time. Trimming shortened V by 2 bases and J by 5 bases, and 7 bases separated the two germline ends. The germline V gene has CDR1 SEHNR and CDR2 FQNEAQ (reference sequence). There are 12 residues in the CDR3. Methods used by the authors: Reference gene primer amplification gave estimated nucleated cell counts. Clones were sequenced by immunoSEQ multiplex PCR, and TCRdb holds only the in-frame ones, with some missing. V and J calls and clone size are as listed in that table; D and trimming were resolved from the DNA. The data hold roughly 200,000 clones, with around 83% observed a single time. The data are from a study of blood T cell repertoires in COVID-19.

What was sequenced was peripheral blood. This TCR derives from a man aged 40-50 years with active or convalescent COVID-19. This chain uses TRBV7-9 with TRBJ2-7; tentative D call: TRBD1 (5 bases). CDR3 nucleotides: TGTGCCAGCAGCTTACAGGGTCACGAGCAGTACTTC. Amino acid sequence: CASSLQGHEQYF. The entire variable domain, with the rest obtained from reference TRBV7-9 and TRBJ2-7, is as follows: DTGVSQNPRHKITKRGQNVTFRCDPISEHNRLYWYRQTLGQGPEFLTYFQNEAQLEKSRLLSDRFSAERPKGSFSTLEIQRTEQGDSAMYLCASSLQGHEQYFGPGTRLTVT.